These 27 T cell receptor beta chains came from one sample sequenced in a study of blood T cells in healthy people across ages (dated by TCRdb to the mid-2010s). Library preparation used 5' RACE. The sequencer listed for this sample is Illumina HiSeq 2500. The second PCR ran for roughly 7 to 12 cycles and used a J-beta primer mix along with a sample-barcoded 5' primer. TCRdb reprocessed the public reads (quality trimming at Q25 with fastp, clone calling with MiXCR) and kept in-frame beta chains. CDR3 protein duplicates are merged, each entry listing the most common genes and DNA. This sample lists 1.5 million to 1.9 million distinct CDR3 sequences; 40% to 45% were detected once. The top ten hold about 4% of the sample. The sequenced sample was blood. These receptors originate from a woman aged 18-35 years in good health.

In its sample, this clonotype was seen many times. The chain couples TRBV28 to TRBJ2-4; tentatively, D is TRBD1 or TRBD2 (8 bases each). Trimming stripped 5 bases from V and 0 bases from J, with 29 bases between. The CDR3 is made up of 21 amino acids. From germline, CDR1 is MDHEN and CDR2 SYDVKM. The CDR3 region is CASSPTQGARREGLAKNIQYF. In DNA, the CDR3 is TGTGCCAGCAGTCCGACCCAGGGGGCAAGACGGGAGGGACTAGCCAAAAACATTCAGTACTTC.

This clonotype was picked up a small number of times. The CDR3 sequence: CASSLAGLRNIQYF. The CDR3 DNA follows: TGTGCCAGCAGTTTAGCTGGGTTGAGAAACATTCAGTACTTC. V and J are TRBV12-3 or TRBV12-4 and TRBJ2-7; D gene unclear. TRBJ2-4 matches the DNA end more closely, so the J call is doubtful. This CDR3 contains 14 residues.

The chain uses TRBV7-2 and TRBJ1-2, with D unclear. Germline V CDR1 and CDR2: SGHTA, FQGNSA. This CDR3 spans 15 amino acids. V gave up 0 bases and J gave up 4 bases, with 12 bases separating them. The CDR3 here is CASSLASTGIYGYTF. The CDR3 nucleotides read TGTGCCAGCAGCTTAGCGTCCACGGGGATCTATGGCTACACCTTC.

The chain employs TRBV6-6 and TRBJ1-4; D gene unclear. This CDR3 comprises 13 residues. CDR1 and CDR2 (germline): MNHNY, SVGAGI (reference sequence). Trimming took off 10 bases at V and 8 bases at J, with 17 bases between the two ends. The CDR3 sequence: CATWGGNLEKLFF. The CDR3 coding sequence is TGTGCCACTTGGGGAGGGAATTTGGAAAAACTGTTTTTT.

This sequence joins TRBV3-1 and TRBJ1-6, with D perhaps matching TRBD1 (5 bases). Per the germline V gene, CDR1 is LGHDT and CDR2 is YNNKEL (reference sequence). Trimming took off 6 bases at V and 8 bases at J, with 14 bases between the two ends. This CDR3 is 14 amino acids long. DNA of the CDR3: TGTGCCAGCAGACAACGACAGAATTATTCACCCCTCCACTTT. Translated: CASRQRQNYSPLHF.

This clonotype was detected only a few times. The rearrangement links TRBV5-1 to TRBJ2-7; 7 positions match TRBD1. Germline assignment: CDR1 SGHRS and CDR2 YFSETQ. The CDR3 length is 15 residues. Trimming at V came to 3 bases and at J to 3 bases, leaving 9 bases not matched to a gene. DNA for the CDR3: TGCGCCAGCAGCTCGCAGGGGGACAGAAACTACGAGCAGTACTTC. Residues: CASSSQGDRNYEQYF.

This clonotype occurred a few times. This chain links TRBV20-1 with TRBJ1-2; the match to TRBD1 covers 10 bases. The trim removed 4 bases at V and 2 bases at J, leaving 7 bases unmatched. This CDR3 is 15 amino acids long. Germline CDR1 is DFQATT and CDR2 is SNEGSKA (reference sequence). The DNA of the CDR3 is TGCAGTGCTAAAGGACAGGGGGAGGTGAACTATGGCTACACCTTC. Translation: CSAKGQGEVNYGYTF.

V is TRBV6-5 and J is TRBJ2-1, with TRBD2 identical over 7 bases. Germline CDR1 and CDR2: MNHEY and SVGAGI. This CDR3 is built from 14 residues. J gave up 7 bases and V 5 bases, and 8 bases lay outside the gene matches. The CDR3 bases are TGTGCCAGCAGTCGGACTAGGGCCCGAAATGAGCAGTTCTTC. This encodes CASSRTRARNEQFF.

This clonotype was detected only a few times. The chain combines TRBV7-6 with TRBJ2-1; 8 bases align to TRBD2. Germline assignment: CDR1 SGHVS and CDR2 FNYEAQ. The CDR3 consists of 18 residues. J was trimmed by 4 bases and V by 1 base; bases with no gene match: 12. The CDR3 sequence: CASSLVSGSGGSYNEQFF. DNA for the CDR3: TGTGCCAGCAGCTTAGTGTCGGGTTCGGGGGGGTCTTACAATGAGCAGTTCTTC. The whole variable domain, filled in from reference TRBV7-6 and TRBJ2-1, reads GAGVSQSPRYKVTKRGQDVALRCDPISGHVSLYWYRQALGQGPEFLTYFNYEAQQDKSGLPNDRFSAERPEGSISTLTIQRTEQRDSAMYRCASSLVSGSGGSYNEQFFGPGTRLTVL.

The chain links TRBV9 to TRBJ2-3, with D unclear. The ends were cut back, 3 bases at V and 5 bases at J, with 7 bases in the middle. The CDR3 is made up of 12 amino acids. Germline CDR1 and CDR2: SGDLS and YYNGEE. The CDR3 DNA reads TGTGCCAGCAGCGAGCTAGGAGATACGCAGTATTTT. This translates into CASSELGDTQYF.

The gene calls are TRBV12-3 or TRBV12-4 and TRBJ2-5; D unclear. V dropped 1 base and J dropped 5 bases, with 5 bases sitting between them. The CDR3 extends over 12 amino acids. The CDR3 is CASSLEMETQYF. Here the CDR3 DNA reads TGTGCCAGCAGTTTAGAGATGGAGACCCAGTACTTC.

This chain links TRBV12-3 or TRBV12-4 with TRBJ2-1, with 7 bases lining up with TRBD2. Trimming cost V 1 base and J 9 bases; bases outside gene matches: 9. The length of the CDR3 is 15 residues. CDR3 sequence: CASSLGLAVGGEQFF. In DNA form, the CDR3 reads TGTGCCAGCAGTTTAGGGCTAGCGGTGGGAGGTGAGCAGTTCTTC.

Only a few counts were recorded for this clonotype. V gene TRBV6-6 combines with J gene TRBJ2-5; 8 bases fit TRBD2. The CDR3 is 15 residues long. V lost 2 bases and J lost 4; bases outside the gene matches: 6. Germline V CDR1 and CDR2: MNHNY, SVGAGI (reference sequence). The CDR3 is CASSYQAGVGETQYF. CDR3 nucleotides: TGTGCCAGCAGTTACCAAGCGGGAGTTGGAGAGACCCAGTACTTC.

As DNA, the CDR3 is TGTGCCAGCAGCGGTGACTTTGAGCCCAAGGGTGAAAAACTGTTTTTT. It codes for CASSGDFEPKGEKLFF. This chain links TRBV7-9 with TRBJ1-4, with unresolved D. This CDR3 has 16 residues. Looked up from germline, CDR1 is SEHNR and CDR2 is FQNEAQ (reference sequence). The V end was cut by 5 bases, the J end by 7 bases, with 20 bases between.

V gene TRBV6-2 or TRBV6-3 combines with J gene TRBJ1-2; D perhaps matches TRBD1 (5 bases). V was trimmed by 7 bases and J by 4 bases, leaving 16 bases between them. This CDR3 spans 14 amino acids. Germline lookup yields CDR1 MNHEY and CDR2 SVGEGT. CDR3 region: CASTERGYGYGYTF. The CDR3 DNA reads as TGTGCCAGCACCGAAAGGGGTTACGGCTATGGCTACACCTTC.

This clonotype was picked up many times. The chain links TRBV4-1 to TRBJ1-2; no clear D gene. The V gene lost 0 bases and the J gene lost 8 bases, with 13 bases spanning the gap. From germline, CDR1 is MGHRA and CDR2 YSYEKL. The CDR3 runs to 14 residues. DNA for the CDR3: TGCGCCAGCAGCCAAGATTCGAGGAGACGGGGCTACACCTTC. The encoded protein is CASSQDSRRRGYTF.

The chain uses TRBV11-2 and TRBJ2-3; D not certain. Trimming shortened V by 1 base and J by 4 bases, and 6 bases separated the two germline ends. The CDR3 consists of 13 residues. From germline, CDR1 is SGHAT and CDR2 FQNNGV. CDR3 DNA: TGTGCCAGCAGCTTAGGTTATGCAGATACGCAGTATTTT. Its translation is CASSLGYADTQYF.

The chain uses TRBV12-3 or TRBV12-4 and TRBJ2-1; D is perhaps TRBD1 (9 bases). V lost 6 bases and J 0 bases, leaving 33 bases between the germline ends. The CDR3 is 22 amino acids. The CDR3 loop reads CASRTGTGYLSVREVSYNEQFF. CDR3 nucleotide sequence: TGTGCCAGCAGAACCGGGACAGGGTATTTGTCGGTGCGGGAGGTCTCCTACAATGAGCAGTTCTTC.

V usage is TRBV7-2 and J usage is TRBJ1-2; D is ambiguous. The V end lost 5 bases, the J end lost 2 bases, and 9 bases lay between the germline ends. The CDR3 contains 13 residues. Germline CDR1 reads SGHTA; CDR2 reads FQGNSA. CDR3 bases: TGTGCCAGCAGCAAGACACCCAACTATGGCTACACCTTC. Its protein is CASSKTPNYGYTF.

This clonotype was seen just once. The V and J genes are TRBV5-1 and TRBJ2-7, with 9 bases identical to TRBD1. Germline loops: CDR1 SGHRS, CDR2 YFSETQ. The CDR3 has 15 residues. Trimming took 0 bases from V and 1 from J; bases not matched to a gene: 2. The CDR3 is CASSLDGTGSYEQYF. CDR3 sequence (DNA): TGCGCCAGCAGCTTGGATGGGACAGGGTCCTACGAGCAGTACTTC.

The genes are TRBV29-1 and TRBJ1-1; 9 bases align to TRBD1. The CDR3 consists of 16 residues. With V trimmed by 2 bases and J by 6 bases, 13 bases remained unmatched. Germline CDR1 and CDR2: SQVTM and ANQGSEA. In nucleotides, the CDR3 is TGCAGCGTTGAAAAGTTACAGGGGGCTGGAGTCGCTGAAGCTTTCTTT. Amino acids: CSVEKLQGAGVAEAFF.

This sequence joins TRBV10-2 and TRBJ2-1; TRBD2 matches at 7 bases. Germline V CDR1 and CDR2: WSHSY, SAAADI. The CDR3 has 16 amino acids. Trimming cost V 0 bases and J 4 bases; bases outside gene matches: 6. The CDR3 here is CASSESTSGVYNEQFF. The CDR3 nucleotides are TGCGCCAGCAGTGAGTCGACGAGCGGGGTTTACAATGAGCAGTTCTTC.

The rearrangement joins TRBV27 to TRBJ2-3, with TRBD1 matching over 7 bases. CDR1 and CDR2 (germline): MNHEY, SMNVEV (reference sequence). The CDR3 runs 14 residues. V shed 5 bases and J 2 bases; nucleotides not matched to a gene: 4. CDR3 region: CASSATGPTDTQYF. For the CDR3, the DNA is TGTGCCAGCAGTGCGACAGGGCCCACAGATACGCAGTATTTT.

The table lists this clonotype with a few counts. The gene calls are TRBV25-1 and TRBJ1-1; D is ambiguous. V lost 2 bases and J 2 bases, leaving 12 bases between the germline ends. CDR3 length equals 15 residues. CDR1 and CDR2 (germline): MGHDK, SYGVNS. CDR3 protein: CASSEPRAGNTEAFF. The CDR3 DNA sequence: TGTGCCAGCAGTGAACCTAGGGCAGGTAACACTGAAGCTTTCTTT.

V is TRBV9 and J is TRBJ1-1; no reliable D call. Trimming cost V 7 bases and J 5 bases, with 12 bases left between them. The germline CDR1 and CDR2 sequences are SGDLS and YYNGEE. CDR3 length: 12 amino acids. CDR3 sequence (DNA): TGTGCCAGCGAGGCCCTGGAGACTGAAGCTTTCTTT. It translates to CASEALETEAFF.

This chain's CDR3 is CSAPTGGVYEQFF. The CDR3 DNA is TGCAGTGCCCCTACTGGCGGGGTTTATGAGCAGTTCTTC. The J gene is TRBJ2-1, the V gene TRBV20-1, with D tentatively TRBD2 (6 bases). The V and J ends lost 6 bases and 8 bases respectively, with 17 bases between them. Germline assignment: CDR1 DFQATT and CDR2 SNEGSKA (reference sequence). The CDR3 is made up of 13 amino acids.

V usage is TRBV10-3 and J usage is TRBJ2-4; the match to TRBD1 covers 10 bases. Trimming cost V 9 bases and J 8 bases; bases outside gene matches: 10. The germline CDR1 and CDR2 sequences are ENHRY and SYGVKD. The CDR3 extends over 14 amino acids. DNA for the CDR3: TGTGCCATGAGCGGGACAGGGGACGGGGACATTCAGTACTTC. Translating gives CAMSGTGDGDIQYF.